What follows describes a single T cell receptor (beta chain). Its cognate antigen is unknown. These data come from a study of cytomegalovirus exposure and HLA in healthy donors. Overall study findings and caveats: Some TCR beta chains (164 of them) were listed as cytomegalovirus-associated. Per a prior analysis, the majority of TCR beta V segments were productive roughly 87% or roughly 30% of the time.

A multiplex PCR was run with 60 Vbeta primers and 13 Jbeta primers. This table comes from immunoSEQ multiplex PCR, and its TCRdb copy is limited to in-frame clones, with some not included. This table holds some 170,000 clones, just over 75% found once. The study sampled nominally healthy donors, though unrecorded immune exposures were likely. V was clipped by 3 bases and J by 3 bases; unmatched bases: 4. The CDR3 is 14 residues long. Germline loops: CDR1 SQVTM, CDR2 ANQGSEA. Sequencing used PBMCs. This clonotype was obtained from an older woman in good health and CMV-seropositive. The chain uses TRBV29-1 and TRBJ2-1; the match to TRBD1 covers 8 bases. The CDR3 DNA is TGCAGCGTTGAGACAGGGGCCAGCTACAATGAGCAGTTCTTC. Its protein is CSVETGASYNEQFF.